These T cell receptor beta chains were read from a single sample in a study of T cell changes during pregnancy in multiple sclerosis. Using immunoSEQ multiplex PCR, the repertoire was profiled, and TCRdb retains in-frame clones only, with some absent. The sample has 55,000 to 65,000 clones; 93% are singletons. The starting material was peripheral blood, obtained after pregnancy. These receptors were obtained from a female donor with multiple sclerosis, enrolled in a pregnancy study. Each CDR3 is given with its conserved first and last residue. Fields, in order: D gene, J gene, clone size, V gene, CDR3 protein, CDR3 DNA. D genes are given only for firm matches. Clone sizes are given selectively: once, few, many, or a class where the clone is expanded.

d_call: -
j_call: TRBJ1-2
clone_size: -
v_call: TRBV6-1
cdr3_aa: CASSETDLYGYTF
cdr3_nt: TGTGCCAGCAGTGAAACAGACCTCTATGGCTACACCTTC

d_call: -
j_call: TRBJ1-1
clone_size: few
v_call: TRBV14
cdr3_aa: CASSPDGTEAFF
cdr3_nt: TGTGCCAGCAGCCCAGACGGCACTGAAGCTTTCTTT

d_call: -
j_call: TRBJ1-1
clone_size: -
v_call: TRBV6-5
cdr3_aa: CASSYSRINTEAFF
cdr3_nt: TGTGCCAGCAGTTATAGTCGCATAAACACTGAAGCTTTCTTT

d_call: -
j_call: TRBJ1-5
clone_size: -
v_call: TRBV9
cdr3_aa: CASSVEPGDYSNQPQHF
cdr3_nt: TGTGCCAGCAGCGTAGAGCCGGGGGATTATAGCAATCAGCCCCAGCATTTT

d_call: -
j_call: TRBJ1-3
clone_size: once
v_call: TRBV4-3
cdr3_aa: CASSQGGGSGNTIYF
cdr3_nt: TGCGCCAGCAGCCAAGGGGGGGGATCTGGAAACACCATATATTTT

d_call: TRBD2
j_call: TRBJ2-1
clone_size: few
v_call: TRBV10-2
cdr3_aa: CASRRDYGQYNEQFF
cdr3_nt: TGCGCCAGCAGGAGGGACTACGGGCAATACAATGAGCAGTTCTTC

d_call: -
j_call: TRBJ1-2
clone_size: -
v_call: TRBV6-5
cdr3_aa: CASSYSGGHGYTF
cdr3_nt: TGTGCCAGCAGTTACTCCGGGGGGCACGGCTACACCTTC

d_call: TRBD1
j_call: TRBJ2-1
clone_size: -
v_call: TRBV14
cdr3_aa: CASSQVQGATYNEQFF
cdr3_nt: TGTGCCAGCAGCCAGGTACAGGGGGCTACCTACAATGAGCAGTTCTTC

d_call: -
j_call: TRBJ1-1
clone_size: -
v_call: TRBV7-8
cdr3_aa: CASSLAETHLEAFF
cdr3_nt: TGTGCCAGCAGTTTAGCGGAGACGCACCTTGAAGCTTTCTTT

d_call: TRBD1
j_call: TRBJ2-7
clone_size: -
v_call: TRBV11-2
cdr3_aa: CASSLQRDSRYEQYF
cdr3_nt: TGTGCCAGCAGCCTCCAACGGGACAGCAGGTACGAGCAGTACTTC

d_call: -
j_call: TRBJ2-1
clone_size: -
v_call: TRBV4-3
cdr3_aa: CASSQDKRLAYNEQFF
cdr3_nt: TGCGCCAGCAGCCAAGACAAGCGGTTAGCCTACAATGAGCAGTTCTTC

d_call: TRBD1
j_call: TRBJ1-2
clone_size: -
v_call: TRBV6-6
cdr3_aa: CASRRQGKDYGYTF
cdr3_nt: TGTGCCAGCAGAAGACAGGGCAAGGACTATGGCTACACCTTC

d_call: TRBD2
j_call: TRBJ2-2
clone_size: -
v_call: TRBV27
cdr3_aa: CASSSPGLAGGYTGELFF
cdr3_nt: TGTGCCAGCAGTTCTCCGGGACTAGCGGGAGGATACACCGGGGAGCTGTTTTTT

d_call: -
j_call: TRBJ2-1
clone_size: -
v_call: TRBV25-1
cdr3_aa: CASSDYRENNEQFF
cdr3_nt: TGTGCCAGCAGTGACTACAGGGAAAACAATGAGCAGTTCTTC

d_call: -
j_call: TRBJ2-5
clone_size: -
v_call: TRBV9
cdr3_aa: CASSAGLFATQETQYF
cdr3_nt: TGTGCCAGCAGCGCGGGACTTTTTGCCACCCAAGAGACCCAGTACTTC

d_call: -
j_call: TRBJ2-6
clone_size: -
v_call: TRBV4-3
cdr3_aa: CASSQGPGEPNVLTF
cdr3_nt: TGCGCCAGCAGCCAGGGTCCAGGGGAACCCAACGTCCTGACTTTC

d_call: -
j_call: TRBJ1-2
clone_size: -
v_call: TRBV6-6
cdr3_aa: CASSYVEFSLYGYTF
cdr3_nt: TGTGCCAGCAGTTACGTCGAATTTTCACTCTATGGCTACACCTTC

d_call: TRBD1
j_call: TRBJ1-1
clone_size: -
v_call: TRBV27
cdr3_aa: CASSPTGGLVAFF
cdr3_nt: TGTGCCAGCAGCCCGACAGGGGGACTGGTAGCTTTCTTT

d_call: -
j_call: TRBJ1-4
clone_size: -
v_call: TRBV4-3
cdr3_aa: CASSQVGGGRTNEKLFF
cdr3_nt: TGCGCCAGCAGCCAAGTAGGGGGGGGTAGAACTAATGAAAAACTGTTTTTT

d_call: -
j_call: TRBJ2-2
clone_size: -
v_call: TRBV2
cdr3_aa: CASSPGGTGELFF
cdr3_nt: TGTGCCAGCAGCCCGGGTGGGACCGGGGAGCTGTTTTTT

d_call: TRBD1
j_call: TRBJ1-1
clone_size: -
v_call: TRBV15
cdr3_aa: CATSRANRGLMNTEAFF
cdr3_nt: TGTGCCACCAGCAGAGCCAACAGGGGGCTCATGAACACTGAAGCTTTCTTT

d_call: TRBD1
j_call: TRBJ2-3
clone_size: once
v_call: TRBV27
cdr3_aa: CASSLAPLDRGRLHTQYF
cdr3_nt: TGTGCCAGCAGTTTGGCCCCTCTAGACAGGGGGCGCTTGCATACGCAGTATTTT

d_call: -
j_call: TRBJ1-1
clone_size: -
v_call: TRBV15
cdr3_aa: CATSSPQTGTTEAFF
cdr3_nt: TGTGCCACCAGCAGCCCGCAAACAGGGACCACTGAAGCTTTCTTT

d_call: -
j_call: TRBJ2-5
clone_size: -
v_call: TRBV14
cdr3_aa: CASSQLHPGETQYF
cdr3_nt: TGTGCCAGCAGCCAACTGCACCCCGGGGAGACCCAGTACTTC

d_call: -
j_call: TRBJ2-1
clone_size: -
v_call: TRBV6-5
cdr3_aa: CASSYTSYNEQFF
cdr3_nt: TGTGCCAGCAGCTATACTAGCTACAATGAGCAGTTCTTC

d_call: TRBD2
j_call: TRBJ2-1
clone_size: once
v_call: TRBV4-1
cdr3_aa: CASSQEGLAGNNEQFF
cdr3_nt: TGCGCCAGCAGCCAAGAAGGGCTAGCGGGAAACAATGAGCAGTTCTTC

d_call: -
j_call: TRBJ2-1
clone_size: -
v_call: TRBV27
cdr3_aa: CARTLLDKKYNEQFF
cdr3_nt: TGTGCCAGGACTTTGCTGGACAAGAAGTACAATGAGCAGTTCTTC

d_call: TRBD1
j_call: TRBJ2-1
clone_size: -
v_call: TRBV19
cdr3_aa: CASSRVRDRGPYNEQFF
cdr3_nt: TGTGCCAGTAGTCGCGTCCGGGACAGGGGCCCCTACAATGAGCAGTTCTTC

d_call: TRBD1
j_call: TRBJ2-3
clone_size: -
v_call: TRBV5-4
cdr3_aa: CASSLPQGHSTDTQYF
cdr3_nt: TGTGCCAGCAGCTTACCACAGGGGCATAGCACAGATACGCAGTATTTT

d_call: TRBD2
j_call: TRBJ2-1
clone_size: once
v_call: TRBV7-2
cdr3_aa: CASSFKIGLAGGPNEQFF
cdr3_nt: TGTGCCAGCAGCTTTAAGATAGGACTAGCGGGAGGGCCCAATGAGCAGTTCTTC

d_call: -
j_call: TRBJ2-5
clone_size: -
v_call: TRBV2
cdr3_aa: CASSWLLELQETQYF
cdr3_nt: TGTGCCAGCAGTTGGTTACTGGAGCTACAAGAGACCCAGTACTTC

d_call: TRBD1
j_call: TRBJ1-2
clone_size: -
v_call: TRBV6-6
cdr3_aa: CASSTRTGGAFGGYTF
cdr3_nt: TGTGCCAGCAGTACCCGGACAGGGGGCGCGTTCGGTGGCTACACCTTC

d_call: -
j_call: TRBJ2-2
clone_size: -
v_call: TRBV5-1
cdr3_aa: CASSPQLTGELFF
cdr3_nt: TGCGCCAGCAGCCCTCAGTTGACCGGGGAGCTGTTTTTT

d_call: TRBD1
j_call: TRBJ2-1
clone_size: -
v_call: TRBV9
cdr3_aa: CASSAGTGLGDEQFF
cdr3_nt: TGTGCCAGCAGCGCCGGGACAGGGCTAGGAGATGAGCAGTTCTTC

d_call: TRBD1
j_call: TRBJ2-1
clone_size: -
v_call: TRBV27
cdr3_aa: CASGDRGDQFF
cdr3_nt: TGTGCCAGCGGGGACAGGGGTGACCAGTTCTTC

d_call: -
j_call: TRBJ1-5
clone_size: -
v_call: TRBV6-1
cdr3_aa: CASSVRWQDYSNQPQHF
cdr3_nt: TGTGCCAGCAGTGTCCGGTGGCAGGACTATAGCAATCAGCCCCAGCATTTT

d_call: TRBD2
j_call: TRBJ2-1
clone_size: -
v_call: TRBV6-4
cdr3_aa: CASSESRIAGFYNEQFF
cdr3_nt: TGTGCCAGCAGTGAAAGCCGGATAGCGGGGTTCTACAATGAGCAGTTCTTC

d_call: TRBD2
j_call: TRBJ2-3
clone_size: -
v_call: TRBV5-1
cdr3_aa: CASSWAGLEQDTQYF
cdr3_nt: TGCGCCAGCAGCTGGGCAGGACTAGAACAAGATACGCAGTATTTT

d_call: TRBD1
j_call: TRBJ2-3
clone_size: -
v_call: TRBV6-6
cdr3_aa: CASSARTGSADTQYF
cdr3_nt: TGTGCCAGCAGTGCAAGGACAGGGTCGGCGGATACGCAGTATTTT

d_call: TRBD2
j_call: TRBJ2-1
clone_size: -
v_call: TRBV13
cdr3_aa: CASVEAGGPYNEQFF
cdr3_nt: TGTGCCAGCGTAGAGGCGGGAGGACCCTACAATGAGCAGTTCTTC

d_call: TRBD1
j_call: TRBJ1-1
clone_size: -
v_call: TRBV4-1
cdr3_aa: CASRWTGWNTEAFF
cdr3_nt: TGCGCCAGCAGATGGACAGGGTGGAACACTGAAGCTTTCTTT

d_call: -
j_call: TRBJ1-1
clone_size: -
v_call: TRBV5-1
cdr3_aa: CASSLAGLGIWNTEAFF
cdr3_nt: TGCGCCAGCAGCTTGGCCGGGTTAGGAATATGGAACACTGAAGCTTTCTTT

d_call: TRBD2
j_call: TRBJ2-7
clone_size: -
v_call: TRBV5-5
cdr3_aa: CASSLVGLAVRRLTYEQYF
cdr3_nt: TGTGCCAGCAGCTTGGTAGGGCTAGCGGTACGACGCCTGACGTACGAGCAGTACTTC

d_call: -
j_call: TRBJ2-6
clone_size: -
v_call: TRBV6-1
cdr3_aa: CASGVRALSGANVLTF
cdr3_nt: TGTGCCAGCGGTGTGAGGGCACTCTCTGGGGCCAACGTCCTGACTTTC

d_call: -
j_call: TRBJ2-3
clone_size: -
v_call: TRBV5-1
cdr3_aa: CASSLAGSDTQYF
cdr3_nt: TGCGCCAGCAGCTTGGCCGGGTCAGATACGCAGTATTTT

d_call: TRBD2
j_call: TRBJ2-1
clone_size: -
v_call: TRBV25-1
cdr3_aa: CASGGLAGMIRNEQFF
cdr3_nt: TGTGCCAGCGGCGGACTAGCGGGAATGATAAGGAATGAGCAGTTCTTC